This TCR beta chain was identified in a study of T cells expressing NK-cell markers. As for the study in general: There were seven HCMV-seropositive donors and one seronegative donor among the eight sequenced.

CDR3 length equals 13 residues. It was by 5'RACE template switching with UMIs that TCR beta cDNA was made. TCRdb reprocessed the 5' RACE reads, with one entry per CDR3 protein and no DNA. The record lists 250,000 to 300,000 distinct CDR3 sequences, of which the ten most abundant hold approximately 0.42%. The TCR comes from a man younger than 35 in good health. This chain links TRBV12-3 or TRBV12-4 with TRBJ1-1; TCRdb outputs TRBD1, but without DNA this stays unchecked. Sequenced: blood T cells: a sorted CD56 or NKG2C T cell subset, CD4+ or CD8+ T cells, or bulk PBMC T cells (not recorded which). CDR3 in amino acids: CASSLAPRGEAFF.